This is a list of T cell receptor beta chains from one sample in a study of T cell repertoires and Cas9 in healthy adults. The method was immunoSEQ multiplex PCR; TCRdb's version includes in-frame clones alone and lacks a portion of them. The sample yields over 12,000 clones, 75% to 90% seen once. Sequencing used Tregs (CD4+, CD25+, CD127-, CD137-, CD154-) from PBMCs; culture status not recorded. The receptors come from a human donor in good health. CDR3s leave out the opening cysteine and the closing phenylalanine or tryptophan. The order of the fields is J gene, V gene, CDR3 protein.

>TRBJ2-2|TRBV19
ASSIPSLTELF
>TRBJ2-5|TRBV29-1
SVEFGLYQETQY
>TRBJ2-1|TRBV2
ASGRGTSAYNEQL
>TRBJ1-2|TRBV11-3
ASSFTTEGYGYT
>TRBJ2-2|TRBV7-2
ASSPPWRGGGTGELF
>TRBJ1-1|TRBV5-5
ASSLSWARDTEAF
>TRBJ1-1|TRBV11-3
ASRGPRAYTEAF
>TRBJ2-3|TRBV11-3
ASSLVSQKTYTQY
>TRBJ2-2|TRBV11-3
ASSRTSGGAGELF
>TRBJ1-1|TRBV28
ASSTGGAMNTEAF
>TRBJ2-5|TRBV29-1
SARRGRGRLETQY
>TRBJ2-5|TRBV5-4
ASSLGAEGYETQY
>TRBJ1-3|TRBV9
ASSPTGLGNTIY
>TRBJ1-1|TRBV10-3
ATDVGRNTEAF
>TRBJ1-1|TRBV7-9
ASSFGRTEAF
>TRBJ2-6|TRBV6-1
ASSEFYSGANVLT
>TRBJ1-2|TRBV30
AWSGDRGGYT
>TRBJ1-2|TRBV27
ASRPSSGPNYGYT